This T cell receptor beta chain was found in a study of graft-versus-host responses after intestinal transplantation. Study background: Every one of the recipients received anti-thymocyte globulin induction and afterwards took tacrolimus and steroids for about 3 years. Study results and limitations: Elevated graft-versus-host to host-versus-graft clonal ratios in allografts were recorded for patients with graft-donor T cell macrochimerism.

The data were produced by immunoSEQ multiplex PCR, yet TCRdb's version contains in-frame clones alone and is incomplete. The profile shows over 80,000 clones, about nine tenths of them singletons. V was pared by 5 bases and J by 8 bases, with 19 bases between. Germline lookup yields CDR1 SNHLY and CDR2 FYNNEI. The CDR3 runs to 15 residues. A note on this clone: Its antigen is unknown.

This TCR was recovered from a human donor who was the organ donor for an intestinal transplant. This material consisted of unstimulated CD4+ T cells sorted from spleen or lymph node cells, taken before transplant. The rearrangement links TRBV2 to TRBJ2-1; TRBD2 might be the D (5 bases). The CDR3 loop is CASSRLDSGVDEQFF. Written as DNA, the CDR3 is TGTGCCAGCAGTCGGTTGGACTCCGGGGTAGATGAGCAGTTCTTC.